These T cell receptor beta chains were read from a single sample in a study of cytomegalovirus exposure and HLA in healthy donors. The assay was immunoSEQ multiplex PCR, and TCRdb's table has in-frame clones only and misses some. Listed are under 200,000 clones; 6.5% falls within the top ten. The material sequenced was PBMCs. These receptor sequences come from a man aged 25-40 years in good health and CMV-seronegative. Both conserved end residues are trimmed from each CDR3.

v_call | cdr3_aa
TRBV18 | ASSPSPGGYGYT
TRBV19 | ASSKSAVLGYT
TRBV10-3 | AINSGRPFNYGYT
TRBV19 | ASSIEHRRPNEKLF
TRBV10-3 | AISEPGGPRELF
TRBV18 | ASSPSRGQPEY
TRBV30 | AWSVGWTGRISGNTIY
TRBV7-2 | ASSLALIQETQY
TRBV5-1 | ASSLDRGGNTIY
TRBV2 | ASAWGGLNTEAF
TRBV2 | ASRWGTSTDTQY
TRBV18 | ASSPGETGFSPLH